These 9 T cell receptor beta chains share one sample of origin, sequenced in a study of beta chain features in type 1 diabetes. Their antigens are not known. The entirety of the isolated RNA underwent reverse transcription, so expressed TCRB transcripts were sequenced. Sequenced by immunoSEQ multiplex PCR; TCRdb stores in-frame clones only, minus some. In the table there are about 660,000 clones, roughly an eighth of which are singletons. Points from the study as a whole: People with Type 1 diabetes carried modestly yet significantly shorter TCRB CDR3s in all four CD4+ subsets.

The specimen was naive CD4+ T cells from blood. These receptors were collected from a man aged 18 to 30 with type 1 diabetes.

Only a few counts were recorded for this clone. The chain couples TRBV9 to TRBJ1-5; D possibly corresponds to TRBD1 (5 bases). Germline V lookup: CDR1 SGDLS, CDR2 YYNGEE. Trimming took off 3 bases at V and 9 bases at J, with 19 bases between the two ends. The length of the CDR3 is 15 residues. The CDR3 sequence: CASSAGTSYAVPQHF. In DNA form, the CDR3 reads TGTGCCAGCAGCGCCGGGACTTCCTACGCGGTGCCCCAGCATTTT.

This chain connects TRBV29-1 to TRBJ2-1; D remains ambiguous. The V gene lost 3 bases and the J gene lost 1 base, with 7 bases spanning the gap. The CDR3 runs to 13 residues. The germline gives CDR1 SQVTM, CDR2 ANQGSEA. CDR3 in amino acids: CSVEVPSYNEQFF. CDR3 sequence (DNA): TGCAGCGTTGAGGTCCCATCCTACAATGAGCAGTTCTTC.

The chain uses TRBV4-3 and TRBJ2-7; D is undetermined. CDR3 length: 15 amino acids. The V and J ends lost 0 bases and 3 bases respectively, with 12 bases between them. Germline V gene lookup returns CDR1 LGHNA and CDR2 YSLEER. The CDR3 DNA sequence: TGCGCCAGCAGCCAAGACGCGGAGCTTGGCTACGAGCAGTACTTC. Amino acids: CASSQDAELGYEQYF.

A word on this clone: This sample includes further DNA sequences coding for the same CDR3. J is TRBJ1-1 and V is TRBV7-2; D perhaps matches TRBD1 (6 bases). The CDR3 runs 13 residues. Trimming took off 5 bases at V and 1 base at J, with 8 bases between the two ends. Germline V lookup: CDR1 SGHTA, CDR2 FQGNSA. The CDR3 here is CASSPQGNTEAFF. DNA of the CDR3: TGTGCCAGCAGCCCACAGGGGAACACTGAAGCTTTCTTT.

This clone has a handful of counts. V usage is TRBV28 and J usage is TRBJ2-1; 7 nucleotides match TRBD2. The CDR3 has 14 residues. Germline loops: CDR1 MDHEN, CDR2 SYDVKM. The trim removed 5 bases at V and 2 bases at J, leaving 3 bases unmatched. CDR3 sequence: CASSRLAAYNEQFF. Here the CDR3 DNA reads TGTGCCAGCAGTAGACTAGCAGCCTACAATGAGCAGTTCTTC.

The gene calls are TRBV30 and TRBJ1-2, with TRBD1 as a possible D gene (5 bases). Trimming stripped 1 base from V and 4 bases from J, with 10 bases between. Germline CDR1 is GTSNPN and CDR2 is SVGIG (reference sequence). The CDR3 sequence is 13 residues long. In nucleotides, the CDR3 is TGTGCCTGGAGTGCCACAGGTAGCTATGGCTACACCTTC. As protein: CAWSATGSYGYTF.

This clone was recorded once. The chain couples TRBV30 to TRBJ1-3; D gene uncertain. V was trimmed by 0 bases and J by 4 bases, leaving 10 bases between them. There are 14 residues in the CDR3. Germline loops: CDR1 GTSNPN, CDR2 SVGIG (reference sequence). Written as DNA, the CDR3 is TGTGCCTGGAGTGTACGGACTTGGGGAAACACCATATATTTT. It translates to CAWSVRTWGNTIYF.

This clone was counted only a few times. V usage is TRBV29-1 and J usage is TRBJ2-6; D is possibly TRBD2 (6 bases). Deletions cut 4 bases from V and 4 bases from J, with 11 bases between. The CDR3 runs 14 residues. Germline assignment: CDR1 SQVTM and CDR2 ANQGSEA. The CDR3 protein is CSVVGGSGANVLTF. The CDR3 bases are TGCAGCGTTGTCGGGGGATCCGGGGCCAACGTCCTGACTTTC.

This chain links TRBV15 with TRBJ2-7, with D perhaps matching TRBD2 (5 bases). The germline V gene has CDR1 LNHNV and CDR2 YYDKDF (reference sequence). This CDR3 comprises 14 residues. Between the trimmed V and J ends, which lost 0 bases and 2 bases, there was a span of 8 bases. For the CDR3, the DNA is TGTGCCACCAGCAGAGATCACGGGGCCTACGAGCAGTACTTC. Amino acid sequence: CATSRDHGAYEQYF.